This T cell receptor (beta chain) was recorded in a study of T-cell memory formation after mild COVID-19. In TCRdb, the 5' RACE reads were re-called with MiXCR into one record per CDR3 protein. The sample holds 200,000 to 250,000 distinct CDR3 sequences, roughly 27% seen once. The CDR3 spans 14 residues. The V segment lost 4 bases and the J segment 7 bases; nucleotides outside the gene matches: 8. Germline loops: CDR1 MGHRA, CDR2 YSYEKL. This clonotype was seen more than once but under ten times. The J gene is TRBJ2-7, the V gene TRBV4-1, with TRBD1 matching 9 bases. Sequencing was carried out using PBMCs or a T cell subset sorted from them (not recorded which). The TCR sequence derives from an adult woman who had mild COVID-19 (a few samples of this study predate the infection). Cell type and time point are not known. CDR3 DNA sequence: TGCGCCAGCAGCCCACGGGACAGGGTAGGGGAGCAGTACTTC. This translates into CASSPRDRVGEQYF.